The text below deals with one T cell receptor beta chain. Its antigen is still unknown. As defined, naive CD8 cells were CD45RO-negative and positively selected for CCR7, with terminally differentiated effector memory CD45RA+ cells excluded. The trim removed 0 bases at V and 8 bases at J, leaving 2 bases unmatched. This CDR3 spans 13 amino acids. The germline V gene encodes CDR1 SGHDT and CDR2 YYEEEE. The genomic DNA of each subset was split evenly across several immunoSEQ plates. Data came from immunoSEQ multiplex PCR; TCRdb stores just in-frame clones and leaves some out. Of about 550,000 clones listed, 95% to 96% are singletons. The data were taken from a study of shared clonotypes between healthy human individuals. Study information: Plates per donor: three CD4 naive, three CD4 memory, two CD8 naive, one CD8 memory.

Study results and limitations: Among non-shared clonotypes, generation probabilities were lower than among those shared by all four donors. The low donor count limited represented genetic and exposure-history diversity.

The TCR was taken from a woman between 25 and 40 years old in good health. Input material: naive CD8+ T cells sorted from blood. The genes are TRBV5-6 and TRBJ2-1, with 7 bases identical to TRBD1. The CDR3 bases are TGTGCCAGCAGCTTGGGACAGGGATATGAGCAGTTCTTC. It yields the protein CASSLGQGYEQFF.